Listed here are 23 T cell receptor beta chains from one sample, sequenced in a study of cytotoxic CD8 clonotypes in ibrutinib-treated CLL. Some clones are missing from TCRdb's copy, which holds only in-frame ones; the method was immunoSEQ multiplex PCR. This sample carries roughly 150,000 clones, 70% to 80% of them seen once, and the ten largest clones take 5.1%. Sequenced here: PBMCs, sampled after 24 months of ibrutinib treatment. These receptors were obtained from a human donor with chronic lymphocytic leukemia.

CDR3 DNA: TGTGCCAGCAGTCCAGCGGGGGGGCCTGGTGAGCAGTTCTTC. It codes for CASSPAGGPGEQFF. This chain connects TRBV6-5 to TRBJ2-1; 10 bases line up with TRBD2. The CDR3 is 14 amino acids. Germline V gene sequence: CDR1 MNHEY, CDR2 SVGAGI. After removal of 5 bases from V and 9 bases from J, the junction contained 7 bases not matched to a gene.

The chain is built from TRBV10-3 and TRBJ2-5, with 10 bases aligning to TRBD1. The CDR3 has 14 residues. The trim removed 6 bases at V and 6 bases at J, leaving 7 bases unmatched. Germline V gene lookup returns CDR1 ENHRY and CDR2 SYGVKD. The CDR3 bases are TGTGCCATCAGCCCGGGACAGGGGATGCAGACCCAGTACTTC. Residues: CAISPGQGMQTQYF.

The DNA of the CDR3 is TGCGCCAGCACCCCCCGGGACAGGGGCCTGAATGAGCAGTTCTTC. Amino acid sequence: CASTPRDRGLNEQFF. The chain has TRBV5-1 and TRBJ2-1; 10 nucleotides agree with TRBD1. The V gene end was trimmed by 6 bases and the J gene end by 7 bases; junction bases not matched to a gene: 10. The CDR3 is 15 residues long. Germline-derived CDR1 and CDR2 are SGHRS and YFSETQ.

This sequence joins TRBV7-2 and TRBJ2-7; no definite D call. V dropped 5 bases and J dropped 3 bases, with 14 bases sitting between them. Looked up from germline, CDR1 is SGHTA and CDR2 is FQGNSA. This CDR3 is built from 14 residues. CDR3 nucleotides: TGTGCCAGCAGCCCCCGGGCGGCTAGCTACGAGCAGTACTTC. Protein: CASSPRAASYEQYF.

This chain joins TRBV7-6 and TRBJ2-7, with TRBD1 matching over 9 bases. Germline V gives CDR1 SGHVS, CDR2 FNYEAQ. V lost 5 bases, J lost 4 bases, and 6 bases stayed unmatched. This CDR3 is 14 amino acids long. This chain's CDR3 is CASSRAGQGYEQYF. The CDR3 region has the DNA TGTGCCAGCAGCCGAGCGGGACAGGGTTACGAGCAGTACTTC.

V and J are TRBV29-1 and TRBJ1-5, with D perhaps TRBD1 (5 bases). V was clipped by 4 bases and J by 2 bases, with 6 bases between them. The CDR3 extends over 12 amino acids. Germline V lookup: CDR1 SQVTM, CDR2 ANQGSEA. The CDR3 region is CSVGGRNQPQHF. CDR3 DNA sequence: TGCAGCGTTGGGGGCCGCAATCAGCCCCAGCATTTT.

The V and J genes are TRBV7-9 and TRBJ2-3; 9 nucleotides line up with TRBD1. The CDR3 spans 14 residues. V lost 5 bases to trimming and J lost 4 bases; unmatched junction nucleotides: 4. CDR1 is SEHNR, CDR2 FQNEAQ, per germline (reference sequence). CDR3 region: CASSPDRGADTQYF. The CDR3 DNA sequence: TGTGCCAGCAGCCCAGACAGGGGGGCAGATACGCAGTATTTT.

The chain uses TRBV9 and TRBJ1-1; TRBD1 matches 12 bases. The CDR3 consists of 17 residues. Germline V gene data show CDR1 as SGDLS and CDR2 as YYNGEE. V lost 3 bases, J lost 3 bases, and 9 bases stayed unmatched. The CDR3 protein is CASSASRDRGRDTEAFF. The CDR3 nucleotides are TGTGCCAGCAGCGCGTCCCGGGACAGGGGGCGGGACACTGAAGCTTTCTTT.

The V and J genes are TRBV13 and TRBJ2-2; 7 nucleotides agree with TRBD2. The CDR3 covers 18 residues. The J segment lost 0 bases and the V segment lost 7 bases, leaving 14 bases of the junction unmatched. Germline V gene lookup returns CDR1 PRHDT and CDR2 FYEKMQ (reference sequence). The CDR3 DNA follows: TGTGCCAGCACGAGGGCCAGCGGGGATCTCGCGAACACCGGGGAGCTGTTTTTT. It codes for CASTRASGDLANTGELFF.

The chain recombines TRBV19 with TRBJ2-1; the D is unclear. CDR1 and CDR2 from the germline V gene are LNHDA and SQIVND (reference sequence). The CDR3 runs to 15 residues. Trimming removed 6 bases at V and 0 bases at J, with 12 bases between. For the CDR3, the DNA is TGTGCCAGTAGCGCCGACCACAACTCCTACAATGAGCAGTTCTTC. It codes for CASSADHNSYNEQFF.

The chain uses TRBV4-2 and TRBJ2-7; 8 nucleotides match TRBD2. Germline-derived CDR1 and CDR2 are LGHNA and YNFKEQ. This CDR3 has 17 residues. J gave up 3 bases and V 3 bases, and 13 bases lay outside the gene matches. The CDR3: CASSQPRAGGRNYEQYF. CDR3 bases: TGTGCCAGCAGCCAGCCCCGTGCGGGAGGCAGAAACTACGAGCAGTACTTC.

The genes are TRBV29-1 and TRBJ2-3, with a weak D call TRBD1 (5 bases). The CDR3 consists of 10 residues. The germline CDR1 and CDR2 sequences are SQVTM and ANQGSEA. The ends were cut back, 7 bases at V and 4 bases at J, with 6 bases in the middle. The CDR3 loop is CSGGPDTQYF. The CDR3, as DNA: TGCAGCGGGGGCCCAGATACGCAGTATTTT.

The genes are TRBV28 and TRBJ1-3; D is undetermined. Per the germline V gene, CDR1 is MDHEN and CDR2 is SYDVKM. This CDR3 is built from 13 residues. The ends were cut back, 4 bases at V and 6 bases at J, with 10 bases in the middle. Here the CDR3 reads CASSSPAPNTIYF. CDR3 in DNA: TGTGCCAGCAGTTCCCCCGCCCCAAACACCATATATTTT.

This clone was recorded a few times. The chain combines TRBV7-3 with TRBJ1-1; 7 positions match TRBD1. CDR1 is SGHTA and CDR2 is FQGTGA in the germline V gene. Unmatched junction bases numbered 10, after V lost 5 bases and J lost 1 base. The CDR3 totals 16 residues. The CDR3 reads CASSPLAGTANTEAFF. Here the CDR3 DNA reads TGTGCCAGCAGCCCCCTCGCCGGGACAGCGAACACTGAAGCTTTCTTT.

The chain joins TRBV29-1 to TRBJ2-5; 8 bases fit TRBD2. CDR3 length equals 11 residues. J gave up 5 bases and V 7 bases, and 3 bases lay outside the gene matches. Germline CDR1 is SQVTM and CDR2 is ANQGSEA. The CDR3, as DNA: TGCAGCGCCGAGCGGGGGGAGACCCAGTACTTC. Its translation is CSAERGETQYF.

This clone appeared once. J is TRBJ2-7 and V is TRBV28, with 9 bases fitting TRBD2. V shed 4 bases and J 4 bases; nucleotides not matched to a gene: 8. This CDR3 contains 15 residues. The germline CDR1 and CDR2 sequences are MDHEN and SYDVKM. The DNA of the CDR3 is TGTGCCAGCAGTTGGGGTAGCGGGAGTTCTTACGAGCAGTACTTC. Protein sequence: CASSWGSGSSYEQYF.

This clone came up once. The J gene is TRBJ2-2, the V gene TRBV7-9; 8 bases match TRBD2. Germline trimming cut 4 bases from V and 6 bases from J; bases unmatched to any gene: 7. Germline CDR1 and CDR2: SEHNR and FQNEAQ (reference sequence). This CDR3 has 15 residues. The CDR3 is CASSSPTSVAGELFF. As DNA, the CDR3 is TGTGCCAGCAGCTCCCCGACTAGCGTGGCCGGGGAGCTGTTTTTT.

In its sample, this clone was seen a few times. The chain has TRBV7-2 and TRBJ1-2; 10 bases align to TRBD1. V lost 5 bases to trimming and J lost 4 bases; unmatched junction nucleotides: 4. The germline V gene has CDR1 SGHTA and CDR2 FQGNSA. The CDR3 loop spans 14 amino acids. The CDR3: CASSPGQGGYGYTF. The CDR3 DNA sequence: TGTGCCAGCAGCCCCGGACAGGGGGGCTATGGCTACACCTTC.

The rearrangement joins TRBV19 to TRBJ1-5; D not resolved. Germline-derived CDR1 and CDR2 are LNHDA and SQIVND (reference sequence). Trimming took 3 bases from V and 4 from J, leaving 13 bases between them. The CDR3 has 15 residues. The CDR3 spells CASSMWPLGNQPQHF. CDR3 nucleotide sequence: TGTGCCAGTAGTATGTGGCCCCTGGGGAATCAGCCCCAGCATTTT.

V is TRBV20-1 and J is TRBJ1-1; no clear D. Germline loops: CDR1 DFQATT, CDR2 SNEGSKA (reference sequence). The CDR3 is 11 residues long. CDR3 residues: CATGRYKEAFF. CDR3 bases: TGCGCAACCGGGCGTTATAAGGAAGCTTTCTTT.

The J gene is TRBJ2-1, the V gene TRBV20-1, with D uncertain. This CDR3 has 11 residues. Germline CDR1 reads DFQATT; CDR2 reads SNEGSKA (reference sequence). V was cut by 6 bases and J by 12 bases, with 15 bases left in between. In DNA form, the CDR3 reads TGCAGTGCCACCCAGGTTTGGGGGCAGTTCTTC. It is translated as CSATQVWGQFF.

The V and J genes are TRBV7-2 and TRBJ1-6; 11 bases align to TRBD1. Trimming took 5 bases from V and 7 from J; bases not matched to a gene: 4. The CDR3 is 15 amino acids. CDR1 is SGHTA and CDR2 is FQGNSA in the germline V gene. This chain's CDR3 is CASSTGQGDNSPLHF. The CDR3, as DNA: TGTGCCAGCAGCACGGGACAGGGGGACAATTCACCCCTCCACTTT.

This clone occurred a few times. The V and J genes are TRBV5-6 and TRBJ1-1, with D perhaps matching TRBD1 (5 bases). V was clipped by 4 bases and J by 2 bases, with 12 bases between them. The CDR3 is made up of 14 amino acids. Germline V gives CDR1 SGHDT, CDR2 YYEEEE. CDR3 sequence reads: CASSHAGVNTEAFF. The CDR3 DNA reads TGTGCCAGCAGCCATGCGGGGGTAAACACTGAAGCTTTCTTT.